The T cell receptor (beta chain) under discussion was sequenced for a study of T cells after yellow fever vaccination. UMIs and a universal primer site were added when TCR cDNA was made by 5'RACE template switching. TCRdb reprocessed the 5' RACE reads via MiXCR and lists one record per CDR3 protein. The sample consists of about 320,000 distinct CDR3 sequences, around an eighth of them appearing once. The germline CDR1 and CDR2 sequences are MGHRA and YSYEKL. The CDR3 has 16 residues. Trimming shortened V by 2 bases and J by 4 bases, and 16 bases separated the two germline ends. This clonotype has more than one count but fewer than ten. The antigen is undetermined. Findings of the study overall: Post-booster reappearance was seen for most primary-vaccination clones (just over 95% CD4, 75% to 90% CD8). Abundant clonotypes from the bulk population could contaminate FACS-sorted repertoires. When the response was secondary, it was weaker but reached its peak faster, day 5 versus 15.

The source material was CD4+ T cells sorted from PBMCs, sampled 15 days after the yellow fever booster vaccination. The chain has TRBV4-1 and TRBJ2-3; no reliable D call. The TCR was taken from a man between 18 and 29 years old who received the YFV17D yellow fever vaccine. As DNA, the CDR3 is TGCGCCAGCAGCCAATCTCCGGGTAGCCCCGCAGATACGCAGTATTTT. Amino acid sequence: CASSQSPGSPADTQYF.